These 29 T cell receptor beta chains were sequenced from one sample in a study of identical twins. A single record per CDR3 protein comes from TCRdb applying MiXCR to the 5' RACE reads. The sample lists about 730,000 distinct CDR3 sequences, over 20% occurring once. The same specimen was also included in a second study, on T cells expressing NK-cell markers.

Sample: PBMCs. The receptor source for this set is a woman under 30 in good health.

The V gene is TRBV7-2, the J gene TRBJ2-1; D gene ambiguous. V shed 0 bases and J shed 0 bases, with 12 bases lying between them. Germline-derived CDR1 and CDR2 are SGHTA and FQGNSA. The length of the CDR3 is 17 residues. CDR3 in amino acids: CASSLAPAWDSYNEQFF. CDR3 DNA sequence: TGTGCCAGCAGCTTAGCTCCCGCCTGGGACTCCTACAATGAGCAGTTCTTC.

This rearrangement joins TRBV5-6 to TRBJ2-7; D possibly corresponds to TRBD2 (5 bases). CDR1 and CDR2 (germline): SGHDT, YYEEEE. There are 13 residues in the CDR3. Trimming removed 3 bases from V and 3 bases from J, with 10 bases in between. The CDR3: CASSSGVLYEQYF. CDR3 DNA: TGTGCCAGCAGCTCCGGGGTCCTCTACGAGCAGTACTTC.

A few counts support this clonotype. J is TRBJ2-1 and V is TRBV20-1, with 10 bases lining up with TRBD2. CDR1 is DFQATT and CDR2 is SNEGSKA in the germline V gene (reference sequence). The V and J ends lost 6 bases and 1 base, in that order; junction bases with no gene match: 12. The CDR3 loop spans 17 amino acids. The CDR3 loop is CSAEAGGLPNSYNEQFF. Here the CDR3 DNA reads TGCAGTGCAGAAGCGGGGGGGCTCCCAAATTCCTACAATGAGCAGTTCTTC.

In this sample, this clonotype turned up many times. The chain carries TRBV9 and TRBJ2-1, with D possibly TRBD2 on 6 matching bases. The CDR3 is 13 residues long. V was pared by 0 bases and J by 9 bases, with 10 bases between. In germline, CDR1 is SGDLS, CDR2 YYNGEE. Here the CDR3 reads CASSVGDSGEQFF. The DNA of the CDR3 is TGTGCCAGCAGCGTAGGGGATAGCGGTGAGCAGTTCTTC.

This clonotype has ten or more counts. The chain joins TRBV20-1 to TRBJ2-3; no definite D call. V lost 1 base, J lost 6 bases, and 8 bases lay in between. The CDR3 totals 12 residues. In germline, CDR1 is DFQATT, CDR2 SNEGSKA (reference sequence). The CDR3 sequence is CSARAIKDTQYF. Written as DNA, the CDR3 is TGCAGTGCTAGAGCAATAAAGGATACGCAGTATTTT.

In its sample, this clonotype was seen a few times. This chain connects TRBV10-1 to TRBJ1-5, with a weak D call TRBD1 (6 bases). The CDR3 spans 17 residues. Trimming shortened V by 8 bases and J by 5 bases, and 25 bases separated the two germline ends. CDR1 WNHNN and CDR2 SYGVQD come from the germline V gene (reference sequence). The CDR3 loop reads CASGGGHTLQVHQPQHF. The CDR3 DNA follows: TGCGCCAGCGGAGGGGGACACACCTTACAAGTTCATCAGCCCCAGCATTTT.

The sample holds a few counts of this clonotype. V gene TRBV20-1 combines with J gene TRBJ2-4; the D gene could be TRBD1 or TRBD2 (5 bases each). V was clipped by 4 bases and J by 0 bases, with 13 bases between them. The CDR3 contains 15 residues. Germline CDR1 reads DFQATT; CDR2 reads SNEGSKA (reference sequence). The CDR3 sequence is CSAIRDRLAKNIQYF. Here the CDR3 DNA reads TGCAGTGCTATCCGGGACCGATTAGCCAAAAACATTCAGTACTTC.

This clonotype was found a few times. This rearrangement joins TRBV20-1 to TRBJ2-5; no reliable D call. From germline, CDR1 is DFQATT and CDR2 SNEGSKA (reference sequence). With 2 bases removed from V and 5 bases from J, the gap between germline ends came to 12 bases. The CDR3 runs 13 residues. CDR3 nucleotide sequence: TGCAGTGCTAGAAGGCCTAGTCGGGAGACCCAGTACTTC. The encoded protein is CSARRPSRETQYF.

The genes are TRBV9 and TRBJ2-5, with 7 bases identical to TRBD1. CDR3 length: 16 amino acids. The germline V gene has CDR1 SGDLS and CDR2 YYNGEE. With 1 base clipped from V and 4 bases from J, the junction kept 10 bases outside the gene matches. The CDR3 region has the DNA TGTGCCAGCAGCGTAACCCAGGGGGTCCTAGGAGAGACCCAGTACTTC. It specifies CASSVTQGVLGETQYF.

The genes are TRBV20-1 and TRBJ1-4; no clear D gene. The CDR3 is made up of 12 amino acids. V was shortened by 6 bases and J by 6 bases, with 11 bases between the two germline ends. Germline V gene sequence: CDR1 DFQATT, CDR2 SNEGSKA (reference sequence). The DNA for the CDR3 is TGCAGTGCCATAGGTTACGATGAAAAACTGTTTTTT. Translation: CSAIGYDEKLFF.

The CDR3 is CSAREVEGNTEAFF. CDR3 in DNA: TGCAGTGCTAGAGAGGTCGAAGGAAACACTGAAGCTTTCTTT. The genes are TRBV20-1 and TRBJ1-1; no definite D call. The CDR3 loop spans 14 amino acids. Germline V CDR1 and CDR2: DFQATT, SNEGSKA (reference sequence). V gave up 0 bases and J gave up 2 bases, with 10 bases separating them.

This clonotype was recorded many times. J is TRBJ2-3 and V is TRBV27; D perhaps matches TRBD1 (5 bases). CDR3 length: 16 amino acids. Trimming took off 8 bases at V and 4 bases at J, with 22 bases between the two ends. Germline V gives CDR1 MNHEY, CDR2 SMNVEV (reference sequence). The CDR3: CASSRIQGKIADTQYF. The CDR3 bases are TGTGCCAGCTCTCGGATCCAGGGTAAAATCGCAGATACGCAGTATTTT.

The CDR3 nucleotides are TGTGCCAGCAGTTACTCGTGGAACGGGGCCAAAAACATTCAGTACTTC. Translation gives CASSYSWNGAKNIQYF. This chain joins TRBV6-5 and TRBJ2-4; D not certain. From germline, CDR1 is MNHEY and CDR2 SVGAGI. The CDR3 consists of 16 residues. V dropped 0 bases and J dropped 1 base, with 10 bases sitting between them.

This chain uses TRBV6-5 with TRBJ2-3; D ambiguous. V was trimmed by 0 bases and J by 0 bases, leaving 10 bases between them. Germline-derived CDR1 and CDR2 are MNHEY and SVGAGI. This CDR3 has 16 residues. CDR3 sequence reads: CASSYSTLPSTDTQYF. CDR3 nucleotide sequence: TGTGCCAGCAGTTACTCGACACTTCCTAGCACAGATACGCAGTATTTT.

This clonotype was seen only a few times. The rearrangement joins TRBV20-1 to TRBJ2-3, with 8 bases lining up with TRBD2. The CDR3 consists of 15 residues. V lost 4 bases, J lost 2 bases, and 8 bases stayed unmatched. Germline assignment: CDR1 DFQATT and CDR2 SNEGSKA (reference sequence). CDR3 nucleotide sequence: TGCAGTGCTAAACGGGCGGGGGGCCTCACAGATACGCAGTATTTT. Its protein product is CSAKRAGGLTDTQYF.

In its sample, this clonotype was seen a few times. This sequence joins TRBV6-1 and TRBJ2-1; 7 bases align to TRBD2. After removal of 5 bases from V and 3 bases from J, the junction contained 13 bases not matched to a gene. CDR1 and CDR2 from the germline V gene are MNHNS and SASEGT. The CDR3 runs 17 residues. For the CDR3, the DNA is TGTGCCAGCAGTCGAGAAATCGTGCAGCGGGACTACAATGAGCAGTTCTTC. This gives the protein CASSREIVQRDYNEQFF.

The CDR3 bases are TGTGCCAGCAGACAACGGGGCGGAGTAATAGGGAACACCGGGGAGCTGTTTTTT. Its protein product is CASRQRGGVIGNTGELFF. This chain uses TRBV11-2 with TRBJ2-2; tentatively, D is TRBD1 or TRBD2 (5 bases each). Trimming pared 6 bases from V and 1 base from J, leaving 21 bases between. This CDR3 is built from 18 residues. Germline V gene sequence: CDR1 SGHAT, CDR2 FQNNGV. Together with reference TRBV11-2 and TRBJ2-2, the CDR3 gives the full variable domain: EAGVAQSPRYKIIEKRQSVAFWCNPISGHATLYWYQQILGQGPKLLIQFQNNGVVDDSQLPKDRFSAERLKGVDSTLKIQPAKLEDSAVYLCASRQRGGVIGNTGELFFGEGSRLTVL.

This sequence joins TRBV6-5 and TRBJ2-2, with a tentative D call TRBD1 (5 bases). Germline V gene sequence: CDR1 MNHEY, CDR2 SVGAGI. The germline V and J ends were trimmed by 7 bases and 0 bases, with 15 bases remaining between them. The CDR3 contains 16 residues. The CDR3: CASTFWGPANTGELFF. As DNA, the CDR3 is TGTGCCAGCACTTTTTGGGGCCCCGCGAACACCGGGGAGCTGTTTTTT.

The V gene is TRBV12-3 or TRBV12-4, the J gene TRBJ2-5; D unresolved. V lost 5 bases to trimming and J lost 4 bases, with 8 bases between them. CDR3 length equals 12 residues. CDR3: CASSNLLETQYF. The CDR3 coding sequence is TGTGCCAGCAGTAATCTTCTAGAGACCCAGTACTTC.

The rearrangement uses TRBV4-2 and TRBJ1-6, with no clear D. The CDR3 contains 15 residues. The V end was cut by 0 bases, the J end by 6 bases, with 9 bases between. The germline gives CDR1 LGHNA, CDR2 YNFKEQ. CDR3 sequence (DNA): TGTGCCAGCAGCCAAGAACGACAAGCTAATTCACCCCTCCACTTT. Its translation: CASSQERQANSPLHF.

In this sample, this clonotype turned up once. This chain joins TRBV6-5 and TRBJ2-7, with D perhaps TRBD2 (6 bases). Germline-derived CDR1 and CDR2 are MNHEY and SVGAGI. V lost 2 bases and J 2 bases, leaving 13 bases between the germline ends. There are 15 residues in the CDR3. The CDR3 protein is CASSYGGYGAYEQYF. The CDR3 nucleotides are TGTGCCAGCAGTTACGGGGGGTATGGGGCCTACGAGCAGTACTTC.

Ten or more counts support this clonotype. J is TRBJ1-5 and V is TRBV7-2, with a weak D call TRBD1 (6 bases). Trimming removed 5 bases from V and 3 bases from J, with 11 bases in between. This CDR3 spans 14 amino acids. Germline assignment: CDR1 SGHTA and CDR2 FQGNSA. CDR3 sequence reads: CASSEDSHNQPQHF. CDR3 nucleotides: TGTGCCAGCAGCGAGGACAGTCACAATCAGCCCCAGCATTTT.

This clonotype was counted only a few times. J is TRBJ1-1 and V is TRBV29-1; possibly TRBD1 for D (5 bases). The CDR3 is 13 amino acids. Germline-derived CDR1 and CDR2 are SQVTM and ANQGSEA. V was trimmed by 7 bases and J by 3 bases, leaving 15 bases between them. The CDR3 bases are TGCAGCGCCCATGAGTGGGGGGACACTGAAGCTTTCTTT. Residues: CSAHEWGDTEAFF. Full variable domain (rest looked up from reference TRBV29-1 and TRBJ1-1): SAVISQKPSRDICQRGTSLTIQCQVDSQVTMMFWYRQQPGQSLTLIATANQGSEATYESGFVIDKFPISRPNLTFSTLTVSNMSPEDSSIYLCSAHEWGDTEAFFGQGTRLTVV.

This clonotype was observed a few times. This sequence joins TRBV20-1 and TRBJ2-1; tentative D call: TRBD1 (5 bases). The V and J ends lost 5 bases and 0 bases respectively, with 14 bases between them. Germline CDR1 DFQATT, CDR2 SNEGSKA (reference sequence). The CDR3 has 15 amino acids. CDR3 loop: CSARLGASSYNEQFF. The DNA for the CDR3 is TGCAGTGCTCGTCTAGGGGCGAGCTCCTACAATGAGCAGTTCTTC.

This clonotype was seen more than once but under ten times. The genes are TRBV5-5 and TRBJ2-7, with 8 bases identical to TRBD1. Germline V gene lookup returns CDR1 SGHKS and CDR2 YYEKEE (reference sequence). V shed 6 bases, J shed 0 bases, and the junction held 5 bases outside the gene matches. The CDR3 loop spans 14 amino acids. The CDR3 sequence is CASTRGQDSYEQYF. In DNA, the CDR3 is TGTGCCAGCACCAGGGGACAGGACTCCTACGAGCAGTACTTC. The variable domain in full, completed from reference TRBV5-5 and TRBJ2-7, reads DAGVTQSPTHLIKTRGQQVTLRCSPISGHKSVSWYQQVLGQGPQFIFQYYEKEERGRGNFPDRFSARQFPNYSSELNVNALLLGDSALYLCASTRGQDSYEQYFGPGTRLTVT.

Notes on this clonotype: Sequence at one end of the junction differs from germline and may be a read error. The CDR3 nucleotides read TGTGCCAACAGCCAACTACCCCGAGGGGCGGCCTTATACAATGAGCAGTTCTTC. Amino acid sequence: CANSQLPRGAALYNEQFF. The J gene is TRBJ2-1, the V gene TRBV11-1; D is possibly TRBD1 or TRBD2 (5 bases each). This CDR3 region has 18 residues. Looked up from germline, CDR1 is SGHAT and CDR2 is FQDESV (reference sequence).

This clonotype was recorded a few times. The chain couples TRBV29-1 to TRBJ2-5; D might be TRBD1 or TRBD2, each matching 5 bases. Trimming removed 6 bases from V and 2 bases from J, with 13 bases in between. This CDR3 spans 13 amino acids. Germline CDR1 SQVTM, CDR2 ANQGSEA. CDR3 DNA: TGCAGCGTCTCACGGGACGGTCAAGAGACCCAGTACTTC. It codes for CSVSRDGQETQYF.

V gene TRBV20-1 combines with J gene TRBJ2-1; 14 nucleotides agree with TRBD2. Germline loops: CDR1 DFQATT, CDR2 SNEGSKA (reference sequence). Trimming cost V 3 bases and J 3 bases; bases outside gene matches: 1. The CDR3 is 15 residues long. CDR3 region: CSASGLAGGYNEQFF. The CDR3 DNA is TGCAGTGCTAGTGGACTAGCGGGGGGCTACAATGAGCAGTTCTTC.

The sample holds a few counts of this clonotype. CDR3 nucleotide sequence: TGTGCCAGCAGCTTGAAGGCCTCGAAGAACACTGAAGCTTTCTTT. Translating gives CASSLKASKNTEAFF. The rearrangement links TRBV5-4 to TRBJ1-1, with no clear D. This CDR3 spans 15 amino acids. The V end lost 1 base, the J end lost 1 base, and 11 bases lay between the germline ends. Germline CDR1 reads SGHNT; CDR2 reads YYREEE (reference sequence).